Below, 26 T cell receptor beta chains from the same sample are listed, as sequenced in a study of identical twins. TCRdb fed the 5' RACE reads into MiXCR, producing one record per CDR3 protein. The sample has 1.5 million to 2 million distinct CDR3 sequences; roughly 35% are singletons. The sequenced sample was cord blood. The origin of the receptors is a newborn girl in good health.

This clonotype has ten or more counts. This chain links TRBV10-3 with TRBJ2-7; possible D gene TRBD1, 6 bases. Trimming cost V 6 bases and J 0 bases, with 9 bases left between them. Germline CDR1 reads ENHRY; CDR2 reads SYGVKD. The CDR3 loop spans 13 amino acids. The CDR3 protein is CAIRVDSSYEQYF. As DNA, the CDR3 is TGTGCCATCAGAGTGGACAGCTCCTACGAGCAGTACTTC.

The CDR3 spells CASSAMKQLFF. CDR3 in DNA: TGTGCCAGCAGCGCGATGAAGCAACTGTTTTTT. This sequence joins TRBV6-1 and TRBJ1-4; the D is unclear. Per the germline V gene, CDR1 is MNHNS and CDR2 is SASEGT. V shed 6 bases and J shed 12 bases, with 11 bases lying between them. CDR3 size: 11 residues.

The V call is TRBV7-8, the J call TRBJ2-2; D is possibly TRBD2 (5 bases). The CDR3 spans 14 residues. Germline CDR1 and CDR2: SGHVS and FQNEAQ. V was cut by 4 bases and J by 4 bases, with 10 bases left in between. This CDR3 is CASSSSRGTGELFF. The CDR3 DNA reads TGTGCCAGCAGCTCATCACGGGGCACCGGGGAGCTGTTTTTT.

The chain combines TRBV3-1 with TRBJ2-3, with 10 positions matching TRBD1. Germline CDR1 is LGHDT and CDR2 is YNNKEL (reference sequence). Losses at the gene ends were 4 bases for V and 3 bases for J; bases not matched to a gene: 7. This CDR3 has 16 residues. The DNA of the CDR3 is TGTGCCAGCAGCCTCACCAAGGGACAGGGGACAGATACGCAGTATTTT. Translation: CASSLTKGQGTDTQYF.

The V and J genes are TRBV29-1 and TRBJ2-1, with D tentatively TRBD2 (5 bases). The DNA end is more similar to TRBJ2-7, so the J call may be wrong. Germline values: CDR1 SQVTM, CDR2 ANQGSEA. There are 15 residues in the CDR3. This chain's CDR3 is CSVETPAGSYNEQYF. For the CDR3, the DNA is TGCAGCGTTGAGACCCCTGCGGGTTCCTACAATGAGCAGTACTTC.

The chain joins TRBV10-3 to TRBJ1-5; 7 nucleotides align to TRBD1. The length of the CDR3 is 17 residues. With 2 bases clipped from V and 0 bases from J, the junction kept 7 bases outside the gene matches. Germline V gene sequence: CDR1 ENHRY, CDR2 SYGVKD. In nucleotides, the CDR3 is TGTGCCATCAGTGAGATACCCGGGACAGATAGCAATCAGCCCCAGCATTTT. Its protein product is CAISEIPGTDSNQPQHF.

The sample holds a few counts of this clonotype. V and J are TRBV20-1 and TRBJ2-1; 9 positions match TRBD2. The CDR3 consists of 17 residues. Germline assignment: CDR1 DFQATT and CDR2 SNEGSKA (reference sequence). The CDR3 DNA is TGCAGCACCGGGACTAGCTCTCCCACCAGCTCCTACAATGAGCAGTTCTTC. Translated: CSTGTSSPTSSYNEQFF.

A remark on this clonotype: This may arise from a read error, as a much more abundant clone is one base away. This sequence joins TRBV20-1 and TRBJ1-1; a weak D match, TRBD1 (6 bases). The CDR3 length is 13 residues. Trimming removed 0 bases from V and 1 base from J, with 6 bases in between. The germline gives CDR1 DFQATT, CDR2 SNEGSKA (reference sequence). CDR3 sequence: CSARETGNTEAFF. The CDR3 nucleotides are TGCAGTGCTAGAGAGACAGGGAACACTGAAGCTTTCTTT.

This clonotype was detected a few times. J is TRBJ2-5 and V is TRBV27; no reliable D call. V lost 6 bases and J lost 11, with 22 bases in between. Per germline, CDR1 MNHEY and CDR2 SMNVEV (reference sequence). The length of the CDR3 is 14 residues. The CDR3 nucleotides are TGTGCCAGCAGAGTGCGCCCCTTCTCAAATGAGCAGTACTTC. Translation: CASRVRPFSNEQYF.

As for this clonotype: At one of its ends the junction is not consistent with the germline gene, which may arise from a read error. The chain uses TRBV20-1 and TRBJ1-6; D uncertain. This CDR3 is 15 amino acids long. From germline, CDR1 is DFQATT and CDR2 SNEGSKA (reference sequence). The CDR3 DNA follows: TGCAGTGCTAGTTCCTCGGACCTCTATGATTCACCCCTCCACTTT. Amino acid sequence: CSASSSDLYDSPLHF.

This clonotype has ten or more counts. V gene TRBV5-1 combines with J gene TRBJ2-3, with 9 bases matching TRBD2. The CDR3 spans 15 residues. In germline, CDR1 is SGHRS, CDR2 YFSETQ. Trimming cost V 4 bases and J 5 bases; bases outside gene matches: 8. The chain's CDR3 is CASSQGTSIGDTQYF. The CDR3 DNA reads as TGCGCCAGCAGCCAAGGGACTAGCATCGGAGATACGCAGTATTTT.

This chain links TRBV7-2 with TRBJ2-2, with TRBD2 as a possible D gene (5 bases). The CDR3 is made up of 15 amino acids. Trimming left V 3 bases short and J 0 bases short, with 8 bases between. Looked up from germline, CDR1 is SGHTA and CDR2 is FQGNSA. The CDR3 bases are TGTGCCAGCAGCTTCTCAGCGGCGAACACCGGGGAGCTGTTTTTT. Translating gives CASSFSAANTGELFF.

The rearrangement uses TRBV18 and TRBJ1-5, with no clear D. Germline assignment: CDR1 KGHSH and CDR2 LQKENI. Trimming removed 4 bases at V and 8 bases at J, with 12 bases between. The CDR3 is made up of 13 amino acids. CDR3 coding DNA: TGTGCCAGCTCACGCCTAGATAGAGAGCCCCAGCATTTT. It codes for CASSRLDREPQHF. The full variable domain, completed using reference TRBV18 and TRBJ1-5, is NAGVMQNPRHLVRRRGQEARLRCSPMKGHSHVYWYRQLPEEGLKFMVYLQKENIIDESGMPKERFSAEFPKEGPSILRIQQVVRGDSAAYFCASSRLDREPQHFGDGTRLSIL.

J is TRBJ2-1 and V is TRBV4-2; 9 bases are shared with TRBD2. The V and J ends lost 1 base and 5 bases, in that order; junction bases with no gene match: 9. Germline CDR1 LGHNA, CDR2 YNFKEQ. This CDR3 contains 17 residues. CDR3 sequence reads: CASSQARLAEVDNEQFF. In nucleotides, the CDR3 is TGTGCCAGCAGCCAAGCGAGACTAGCGGAGGTTGACAATGAGCAGTTCTTC.

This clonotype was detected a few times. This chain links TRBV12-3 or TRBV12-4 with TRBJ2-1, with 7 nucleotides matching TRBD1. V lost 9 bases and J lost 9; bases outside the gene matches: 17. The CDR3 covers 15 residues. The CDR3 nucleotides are TGTGCCAGTCGGGAAGGGGGCCAAATGACCAGTGAGCAGTTCTTC. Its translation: CASREGGQMTSEQFF.

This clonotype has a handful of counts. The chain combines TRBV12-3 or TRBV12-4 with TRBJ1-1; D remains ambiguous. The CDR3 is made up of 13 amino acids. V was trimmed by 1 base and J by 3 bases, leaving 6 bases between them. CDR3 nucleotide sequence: TGTGCCAGCAGTTTAGAATCGGACACTGAAGCTTTCTTT. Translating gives CASSLESDTEAFF.

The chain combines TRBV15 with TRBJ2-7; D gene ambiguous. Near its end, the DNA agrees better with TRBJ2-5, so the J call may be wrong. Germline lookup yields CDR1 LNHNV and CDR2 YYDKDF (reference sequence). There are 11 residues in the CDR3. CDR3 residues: CATSRRETQYF. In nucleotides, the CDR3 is TGTGCCACCAGCAGAAGGGAGACCCAGTACTTC.

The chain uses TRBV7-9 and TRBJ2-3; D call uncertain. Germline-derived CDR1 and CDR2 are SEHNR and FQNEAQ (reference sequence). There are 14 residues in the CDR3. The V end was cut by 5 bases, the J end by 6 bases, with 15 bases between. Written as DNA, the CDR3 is TGTGCCAGCAGCCAACCGACTCCCCCCGATACGCAGTATTTT. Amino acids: CASSQPTPPDTQYF.

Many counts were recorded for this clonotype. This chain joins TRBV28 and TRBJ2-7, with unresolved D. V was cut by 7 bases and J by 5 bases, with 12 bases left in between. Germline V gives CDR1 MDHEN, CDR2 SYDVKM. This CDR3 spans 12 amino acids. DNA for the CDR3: TGTGCCAGCAAGACCAGGAACCACGAGCAGTACTTC. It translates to CASKTRNHEQYF.

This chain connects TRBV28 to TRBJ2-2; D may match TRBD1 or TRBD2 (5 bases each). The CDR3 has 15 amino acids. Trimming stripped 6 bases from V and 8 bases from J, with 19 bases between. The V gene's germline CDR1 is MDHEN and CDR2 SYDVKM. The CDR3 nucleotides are TGTGCCAGCAGCCCCTACCGGGACCCCACGGGGGAGCTGTTTTTT. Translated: CASSPYRDPTGELFF.

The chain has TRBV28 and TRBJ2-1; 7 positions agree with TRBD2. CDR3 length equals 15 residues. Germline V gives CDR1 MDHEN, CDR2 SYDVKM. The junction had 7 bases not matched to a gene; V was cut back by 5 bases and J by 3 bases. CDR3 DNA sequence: TGTGCCAGCAGTGGGAAAGCGGGACTCTACAATGAGCAGTTCTTC. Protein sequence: CASSGKAGLYNEQFF.

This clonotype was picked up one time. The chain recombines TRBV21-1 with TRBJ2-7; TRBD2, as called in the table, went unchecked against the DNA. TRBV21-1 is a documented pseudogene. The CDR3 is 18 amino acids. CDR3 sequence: CASSKRTSGIDSYNEQYF. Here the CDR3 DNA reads TGTGCCAGCAGCAAAAGGACTAGCGGGATAGACTCCTACAATGAGCAGTACTTC.

CDR3 sequence: CSARAPPGFKNIQYF. The CDR3 DNA sequence: TGCAGTGCTAGAGCTCCGCCGGGGTTCAAAAACATTCAGTACTTC. The rearrangement joins TRBV20-1 to TRBJ2-4; D perhaps matches TRBD2 (5 bases). CDR3 length: 15 residues. Between the trimmed V and J ends, which lost 1 base and 3 bases, there was a span of 13 bases. Germline V lookup: CDR1 DFQATT, CDR2 SNEGSKA (reference sequence).

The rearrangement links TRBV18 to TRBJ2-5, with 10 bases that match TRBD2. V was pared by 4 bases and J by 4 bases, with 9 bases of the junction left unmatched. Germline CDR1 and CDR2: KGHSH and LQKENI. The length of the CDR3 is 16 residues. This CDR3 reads CASSRLAGESPETQYF. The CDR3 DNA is TGTGCCAGCTCACGGCTAGCGGGGGAAAGTCCAGAGACCCAGTACTTC.

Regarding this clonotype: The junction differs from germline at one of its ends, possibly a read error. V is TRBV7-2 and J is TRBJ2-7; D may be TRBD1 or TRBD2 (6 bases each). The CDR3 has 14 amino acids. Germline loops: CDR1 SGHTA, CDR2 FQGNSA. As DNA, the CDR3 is TGTGCCAGCGGCTTAGGGGGGCTTCTCAATGAGCAGTACTTC. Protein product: CASGLGGLLNEQYF.

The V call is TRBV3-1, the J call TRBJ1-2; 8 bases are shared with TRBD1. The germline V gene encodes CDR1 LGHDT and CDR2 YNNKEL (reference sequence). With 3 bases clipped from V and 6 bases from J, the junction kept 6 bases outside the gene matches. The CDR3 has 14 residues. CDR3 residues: CASSHAGGADGYTF. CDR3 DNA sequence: TGTGCCAGCAGCCACGCAGGGGGCGCTGATGGCTACACCTTC.